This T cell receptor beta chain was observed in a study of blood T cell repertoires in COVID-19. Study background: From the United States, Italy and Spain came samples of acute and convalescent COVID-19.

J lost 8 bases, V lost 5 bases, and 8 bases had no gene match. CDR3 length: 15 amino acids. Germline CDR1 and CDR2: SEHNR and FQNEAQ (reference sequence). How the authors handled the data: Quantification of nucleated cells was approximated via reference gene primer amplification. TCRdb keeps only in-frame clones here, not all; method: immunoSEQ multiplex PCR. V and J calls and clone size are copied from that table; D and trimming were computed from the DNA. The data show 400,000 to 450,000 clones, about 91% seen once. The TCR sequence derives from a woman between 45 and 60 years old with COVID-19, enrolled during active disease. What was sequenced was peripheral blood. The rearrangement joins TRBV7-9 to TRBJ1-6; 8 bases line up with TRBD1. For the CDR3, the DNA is TGTGCCAGCAGCCCAGGGGGCGGTCCCCATTCACCCCTCCACTTT. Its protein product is CASSPGGGPHSPLHF.